The entry below describes one TCR beta chain. The antigen is not known. The CDR3 runs 14 residues. The germline CDR1 and CDR2 sequences are SGHRS and YFSETQ. Losses at the gene ends were 3 bases for V and 3 bases for J; bases not matched to a gene: 2. Assay: immunoSEQ multiplex PCR; the TCRdb copy retains only in-frame clones and omits some. This sample yields approximately 94,000 clones, of which 88% are seen a single time; about 1.8% belongs to the top ten. This sample was taken from a study of T cell responses to AZD1222 COVID-19 vaccine. Study as a whole: Samples with a second dose at about 4 or about 12 weeks were pooled together. Findings and limits, study-wide: Spike-spanning, vaccine-associated CD4 TCRs were dominant at 160-218 and 743-854. Reports say nearly half of spike-specific TCRs go after unmutated variant regions. Baseline seropositivity occurred in only a handful of AZD1222 recipients.

This receptor was obtained from an adult in good health. The gene calls are TRBV5-1 and TRBJ2-3; 9 bases agree with TRBD1. Sequenced here: peripheral blood, sampled on day 0 of AZD1222 vaccination. The CDR3 DNA follows: TGCGCCAGCAGCTGGGGACAGGGTACAGATACGCAGTATTTT. This encodes CASSWGQGTDTQYF.